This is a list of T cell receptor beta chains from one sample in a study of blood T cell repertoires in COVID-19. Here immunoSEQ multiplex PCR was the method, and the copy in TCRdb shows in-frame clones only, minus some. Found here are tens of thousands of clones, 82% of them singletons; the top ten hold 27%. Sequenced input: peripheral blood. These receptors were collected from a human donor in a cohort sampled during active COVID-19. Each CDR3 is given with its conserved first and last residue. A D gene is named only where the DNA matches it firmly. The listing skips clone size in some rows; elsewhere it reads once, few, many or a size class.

cdr3_aa: CASAFLGQPSYEQYF
cdr3_nt: TGCGCCAGCGCGTTCCTGGGACAGCCCTCCTACGAGCAGTACTTC
cdr3_length: 15
clone_size: .
d_call: TRBD1
v_call: TRBV5-1
j_call: TRBJ2-7

cdr3_aa: CASSLRAATFKQYF
cdr3_nt: TGTGCCAGCAGTTTGCGCGCGGCGACCTTCAAGCAGTACTTC
cdr3_length: 14
clone_size: .
d_call: .
v_call: TRBV27
j_call: TRBJ2-7

cdr3_aa: CASSRGAGATSYEQYF
cdr3_nt: TGCGCCAGCAGCCGAGGAGCGGGGGCGACCTCCTACGAGCAGTACTTC
cdr3_length: 16
clone_size: .
d_call: TRBD2
v_call: TRBV5-1
j_call: TRBJ2-7

cdr3_aa: CASSQGPGFYEQYF
cdr3_nt: TGTGCCAGCAGCCAAGGACCAGGGTTCTACGAGCAGTACTTC
cdr3_length: 14
clone_size: .
d_call: .
v_call: TRBV3-1/TRBV3-2
j_call: TRBJ2-7

cdr3_aa: CATSRDNRPEGTDTQYF
cdr3_nt: TGTGCCACCAGCAGAGATAACAGGCCCGAGGGCACAGATACGCAGTATTTT
cdr3_length: 17
clone_size: .
d_call: .
v_call: TRBV15
j_call: TRBJ2-3

cdr3_aa: CASSQTRGGGYTF
cdr3_nt: TGTGCCAGCAGCCAAACCCGGGGGGGTGGCTACACCTTC
cdr3_length: 13
clone_size: .
d_call: .
v_call: TRBV3-1/TRBV3-2
j_call: TRBJ1-2

cdr3_aa: CASSQDREWDGGENEQFF
cdr3_nt: TGTGCCAGCAGCCAAGATCGGGAGTGGGACGGAGGGGAGAATGAGCAGTTCTTC
cdr3_length: 18
clone_size: .
d_call: .
v_call: TRBV4-2
j_call: TRBJ2-1

cdr3_aa: CASSPGQGGTGELFF
cdr3_nt: TGTGCCAGCAGCCCCGGACAGGGAGGGACCGGGGAGCTGTTTTTT
cdr3_length: 15
clone_size: .
d_call: .
v_call: TRBV7-3
j_call: TRBJ2-2

cdr3_aa: CASSVGQGTGDYGYTF
cdr3_nt: TGTGCCAGCAGCGTAGGTCAGGGTACGGGGGACTATGGCTACACCTTC
cdr3_length: 16
clone_size: .
d_call: .
v_call: TRBV9
j_call: TRBJ1-2

cdr3_aa: CASSLGPSYHEQYF
cdr3_nt: TGTGCCAGCAGCTTAGGGCCTAGCTACCACGAGCAGTACTTC
cdr3_length: 14
clone_size: many
d_call: .
v_call: TRBV7-9
j_call: TRBJ2-7

cdr3_aa: CASSLGTRGSDGYTF
cdr3_nt: TGCGCCAGCAGCTTGGGTACCAGGGGGTCAGATGGCTACACCTTC
cdr3_length: 15
clone_size: .
d_call: TRBD1
v_call: TRBV5-1
j_call: TRBJ1-2

cdr3_aa: CASSYAGDPTDTQYF
cdr3_nt: TGTGCCAGCAGTTATGCGGGGGACCCCACAGATACGCAGTATTTT
cdr3_length: 15
clone_size: .
d_call: TRBD2
v_call: TRBV6-2/TRBV6-3
j_call: TRBJ2-3

cdr3_aa: CASSYNTGWRAEAFF
cdr3_nt: TGTGCCAGCAGTTACAATACAGGGTGGAGAGCTGAAGCTTTCTTT
cdr3_length: 15
clone_size: .
d_call: .
v_call: TRBV6-5
j_call: TRBJ1-1

cdr3_aa: CASSPAGGQETQYF
cdr3_nt: TGTGCCAGCAGCCCCGCAGGGGGCCAGGAGACCCAGTACTTC
cdr3_length: 14
clone_size: .
d_call: TRBD1
v_call: TRBV7-3
j_call: TRBJ2-5

cdr3_aa: CASGAGAYNEQFF
cdr3_nt: TGTGCCAGCGGGGCAGGGGCTTACAATGAGCAGTTCTTC
cdr3_length: 13
clone_size: few
d_call: .
v_call: TRBV2
j_call: TRBJ2-1

cdr3_aa: CASSSYPRGDTQYF
cdr3_nt: TGTGCCAGCAGCTCCTACCCTCGGGGGGATACGCAGTATTTT
cdr3_length: 14
clone_size: .
d_call: .
v_call: TRBV7-3
j_call: TRBJ2-3

cdr3_aa: CAGEGGDRGSGELFF
cdr3_nt: TGTGCCGGAGAGGGTGGGGACAGGGGGTCCGGGGAGCTGTTTTTT
cdr3_length: 15
clone_size: .
d_call: TRBD1
v_call: TRBV30
j_call: TRBJ2-2

cdr3_aa: CASSPFGSGGGLETQYF
cdr3_nt: TGTGCCAGCAGTCCCTTCGGTAGCGGGGGCGGGTTGGAGACCCAGTACTTC
cdr3_length: 17
clone_size: .
d_call: TRBD2
v_call: TRBV2
j_call: TRBJ2-5

cdr3_aa: CASSIEYSLETQYF
cdr3_nt: TGTGCCAGTAGTATCGAGTACTCTCTAGAGACCCAGTACTTC
cdr3_length: 14
clone_size: .
d_call: .
v_call: TRBV19
j_call: TRBJ2-5

cdr3_aa: CASSFLLTGNYGYTF
cdr3_nt: TGTGCCAGCAGCTTTCTTCTAACAGGGAACTATGGCTACACCTTC
cdr3_length: 15
clone_size: .
d_call: .
v_call: TRBV6-6
j_call: TRBJ1-2

cdr3_aa: CASSLTRYNEQFF
cdr3_nt: TGTGCCAGCAGCTTGACTAGGTACAATGAGCAGTTCTTC
cdr3_length: 13
clone_size: .
d_call: .
v_call: TRBV5-4
j_call: TRBJ2-1

cdr3_aa: CASSLLAGPYNEQFF
cdr3_nt: TGTGCCAGCAGCTTACTAGCGGGGCCCTACAATGAGCAGTTCTTC
cdr3_length: 15
clone_size: .
d_call: TRBD2
v_call: TRBV11-3
j_call: TRBJ2-1

cdr3_aa: CASSQDPPGQGYNEQFF
cdr3_nt: TGTGCCAGCAGCCAAGATCCCCCGGGACAGGGCTACAATGAGCAGTTCTTC
cdr3_length: 17
clone_size: .
d_call: TRBD1
v_call: TRBV4-2
j_call: TRBJ2-1

cdr3_aa: CASSYSGEARQPQHF
cdr3_nt: TGTGCCAGCAGTTACTCGGGGGAGGCGAGGCAGCCCCAGCATTTT
cdr3_length: 15
clone_size: .
d_call: .
v_call: TRBV6-5
j_call: TRBJ1-5

cdr3_aa: CASSPYRITEAFF
cdr3_nt: TGTGCCAGCAGCCCTTACAGGATCACTGAAGCTTTCTTT
cdr3_length: 13
clone_size: .
d_call: .
v_call: TRBV11-2
j_call: TRBJ1-1

cdr3_aa: CASSKTGGLSTDTQYF
cdr3_nt: TGTGCCAGCAGCAAAACAGGGGGCCTGAGCACAGATACGCAGTATTTT
cdr3_length: 16
clone_size: once
d_call: TRBD1
v_call: TRBV7-2
j_call: TRBJ2-3

cdr3_aa: CATSRDDRGGWDTQYF
cdr3_nt: TGTGCCACCAGCAGAGATGATCGGGGGGGATGGGATACGCAGTATTTT
cdr3_length: 16
clone_size: .
d_call: TRBD2
v_call: TRBV15
j_call: TRBJ2-3

cdr3_aa: CASSSTSGRETQYF
cdr3_nt: TGTGCCAGCAGTTCCACATCAGGGAGGGAGACCCAGTACTTC
cdr3_length: 14
clone_size: .
d_call: .
v_call: TRBV28
j_call: TRBJ2-5

cdr3_aa: CASRATSGGFTDTQYF
cdr3_nt: TGTGCCAGCAGGGCGACTAGCGGGGGGTTCACAGATACGCAGTATTTT
cdr3_length: 16
clone_size: .
d_call: TRBD2
v_call: TRBV2
j_call: TRBJ2-3

cdr3_aa: CASSLPAADTQYF
cdr3_nt: TGTGCCAGCAGTCTGCCAGCGGCGGATACGCAGTATTTT
cdr3_length: 13
clone_size: .
d_call: .
v_call: TRBV25-1
j_call: TRBJ2-3

cdr3_aa: CASSVSPGAGPSSYEQYF
cdr3_nt: TGTGCCAGCAGTGTATCACCGGGAGCCGGACCAAGCTCCTACGAGCAGTACTTC
cdr3_length: 18
clone_size: once
d_call: .
v_call: TRBV6-1
j_call: TRBJ2-7

cdr3_aa: CASSSPGQGGNTIYF
cdr3_nt: TGTGCCAGCTCTTCCCCGGGACAGGGGGGAAACACCATATATTTT
cdr3_length: 15
clone_size: .
d_call: TRBD1
v_call: TRBV18
j_call: TRBJ1-3

cdr3_aa: CASSPRPGSDSPLHF
cdr3_nt: TGCGCCAGCAGCCCTCGACCAGGGTCGGATTCACCCCTCCACTTT
cdr3_length: 15
clone_size: .
d_call: .
v_call: TRBV5-1
j_call: TRBJ1-6

cdr3_aa: CASSLGSGGARETQYF
cdr3_nt: TGTGCCAGCAGCTTAGGAAGCGGGGGGGCCCGTGAGACCCAGTACTTC
cdr3_length: 16
clone_size: .
d_call: TRBD2
v_call: TRBV11-2
j_call: TRBJ2-5

cdr3_aa: CASSLAGGAYNEQFF
cdr3_nt: TGTGCCAGTAGTTTGGCAGGGGGCGCCTACAATGAGCAGTTCTTC
cdr3_length: 15
clone_size: .
d_call: TRBD1
v_call: TRBV19
j_call: TRBJ2-1

cdr3_aa: CASSVAVRGASTDTQYF
cdr3_nt: TGTGCCAGCAGCGTAGCGGTCCGGGGAGCCAGCACAGATACGCAGTATTTT
cdr3_length: 17
clone_size: .
d_call: .
v_call: TRBV9
j_call: TRBJ2-3

cdr3_aa: CASSRTDSVTEAFF
cdr3_nt: TGTGCCAGCAGCAGGACAGATTCTGTCACTGAAGCTTTCTTT
cdr3_length: 14
clone_size: .
d_call: .
v_call: TRBV6-5
j_call: TRBJ1-1

cdr3_aa: CAISGSSGQETQYF
cdr3_nt: TGTGCCATCAGTGGCTCTAGCGGTCAAGAGACCCAGTACTTC
cdr3_length: 14
clone_size: once
d_call: TRBD2
v_call: TRBV10-3
j_call: TRBJ2-5

cdr3_aa: CSVEGWQGNEQYF
cdr3_nt: TGCAGCGTTGAAGGTTGGCAGGGTAACGAGCAGTACTTC
cdr3_length: 13
clone_size: .
d_call: .
v_call: TRBV29-1
j_call: TRBJ2-7

cdr3_aa: CASSWETVGSVYTF
cdr3_nt: TGCGCCAGCAGCTGGGAGACGGTTGGAAGCGTCTACACCTTC
cdr3_length: 14
clone_size: .
d_call: .
v_call: TRBV4-1
j_call: TRBJ1-2

cdr3_aa: CASRPSGGVYEQYF
cdr3_nt: TGTGCCAGCAGACCTAGCGGGGGGGTCTACGAGCAGTACTTC
cdr3_length: 14
clone_size: few
d_call: TRBD2
v_call: TRBV7-3
j_call: TRBJ2-7

cdr3_aa: CASSASGANTEAFF
cdr3_nt: TGTGCCAGCAGTGCTTCTGGGGCTAACACTGAAGCTTTCTTT
cdr3_length: 14
clone_size: .
d_call: .
v_call: TRBV25-1
j_call: TRBJ1-1

cdr3_aa: CASSPTGELFF
cdr3_nt: TGTGCCAGCAGCCCGACCGGGGAGCTGTTTTTT
cdr3_length: 11
clone_size: .
d_call: .
v_call: TRBV11-2
j_call: TRBJ2-2

cdr3_aa: CASRPGAGANVLTF
cdr3_nt: TGTGCCAGCAGGCCAGGGGCTGGGGCCAACGTCCTGACTTTC
cdr3_length: 14
clone_size: .
d_call: .
v_call: TRBV7-9
j_call: TRBJ2-6

cdr3_aa: CASSRGSNAEAFF
cdr3_nt: TGTGCCAGCAGTCGGGGATCGAACGCTGAAGCTTTCTTT
cdr3_length: 13
clone_size: .
d_call: .
v_call: TRBV6-5
j_call: TRBJ1-1

cdr3_aa: CASSFGVAGEETQYF
cdr3_nt: TGTGCCAGCAGCTTTGGAGTAGCGGGGGAAGAGACCCAGTACTTC
cdr3_length: 15
clone_size: .
d_call: TRBD2
v_call: TRBV5-4
j_call: TRBJ2-5

cdr3_aa: CASSLLSGGGNEQFF
cdr3_nt: TGTGCCAGCAGCCTCTTGTCGGGCGGGGGCAATGAGCAGTTCTTC
cdr3_length: 15
clone_size: .
d_call: TRBD2
v_call: TRBV4-2
j_call: TRBJ2-1

cdr3_aa: CASSLTGGVLMGTDTQYF
cdr3_nt: TGTGCCAGCAGCCTGACAGGGGGGGTTCTAATGGGGACAGATACGCAGTATTTT
cdr3_length: 18
clone_size: .
d_call: TRBD1
v_call: TRBV7-8
j_call: TRBJ2-3

cdr3_aa: CATSDPGQGRAGELFF
cdr3_nt: TGTGCCACCAGTGACCCGGGACAGGGTAGGGCCGGGGAGCTGTTTTTT
cdr3_length: 16
clone_size: .
d_call: TRBD1
v_call: TRBV24-1
j_call: TRBJ2-2

cdr3_aa: CASSDNPGNGNTIYF
cdr3_nt: TGTGCCAGCAGTGATAATCCCGGGAATGGAAACACCATATATTTT
cdr3_length: 15
clone_size: .
d_call: .
v_call: TRBV6-1
j_call: TRBJ1-3

cdr3_aa: CASSPGQTFGDTQYF
cdr3_nt: TGCGCCAGCAGCCCGGGACAGACTTTCGGGGATACGCAGTATTTT
cdr3_length: 15
clone_size: few
d_call: TRBD1
v_call: TRBV5-1
j_call: TRBJ2-3

cdr3_aa: CASSRQGGTNYGYTF
cdr3_nt: TGTGCCAGCAGTCGACAGGGGGGGACTAACTATGGCTACACCTTC
cdr3_length: 15
clone_size: .
d_call: TRBD1
v_call: TRBV6-5
j_call: TRBJ1-2

cdr3_aa: CASTPTGVNTEAFF
cdr3_nt: TGTGCCAGCACCCCGACAGGGGTGAACACTGAAGCTTTCTTT
cdr3_length: 14
clone_size: few
d_call: TRBD1
v_call: TRBV6-5
j_call: TRBJ1-1

cdr3_aa: CASSQHLDRYRNTQYF
cdr3_nt: TGTGCCAGCAGCCAACACCTGGACAGGTATAGGAATACGCAGTATTTT
cdr3_length: 16
clone_size: .
d_call: TRBD1
v_call: TRBV14
j_call: TRBJ2-3

cdr3_aa: CASSATSGDTDTQYF
cdr3_nt: TGTGCCAGCAGCGCGACTAGCGGGGACACAGATACGCAGTATTTT
cdr3_length: 15
clone_size: .
d_call: TRBD2
v_call: TRBV5-5
j_call: TRBJ2-3

cdr3_aa: CASSVGASGGHIQYF
cdr3_nt: TGTGCCAGCAGCGTAGGGGCTAGCGGGGGGCACATTCAGTACTTC
cdr3_length: 15
clone_size: .
d_call: TRBD2
v_call: TRBV9
j_call: TRBJ2-4

cdr3_aa: CASSQGQGPNQPQHF
cdr3_nt: TGTGCCAGCTCCCAAGGACAGGGCCCGAATCAGCCCCAGCATTTT
cdr3_length: 15
clone_size: .
d_call: TRBD1
v_call: TRBV18
j_call: TRBJ1-5

cdr3_aa: CASSAEGADYGYTF
cdr3_nt: TGTGCCAGCTCGGCCGAGGGGGCCGACTATGGCTACACCTTC
cdr3_length: 14
clone_size: .
d_call: TRBD1
v_call: TRBV18
j_call: TRBJ1-2

cdr3_aa: CATSKYGLADTQYF
cdr3_nt: TGTGCCACCAGCAAATACGGGTTGGCAGATACGCAGTATTTT
cdr3_length: 14
clone_size: .
d_call: .
v_call: TRBV15
j_call: TRBJ2-3